Sequencing of this TCR beta chain was carried out in a study of cytomegalovirus exposure and HLA in healthy donors. V gave up 4 bases and J gave up 5 bases; unmatched junction bases: 4. Per the germline V gene, CDR1 is MNHNS and CDR2 is SASEGT. The length of the CDR3 is 15 residues. This clone has just one count. The PCR made use of 60 Vbeta and 13 Jbeta primers. The method was immunoSEQ multiplex PCR; TCRdb's version includes in-frame clones alone and lacks a portion of them. The table lists about 180,000 clones, 85% of them singletons. This sequence originates from a boy between 2 and 10 years old in good health and CMV-seronegative. Input material: PBMCs. This chain links TRBV6-1 with TRBJ2-3, with 12 bases aligning to TRBD2. CDR3 loop: CASSVTSGGIDTQYF. CDR3 bases: TGTGCCAGCAGTGTTACTAGCGGGGGGATAGATACGCAGTATTTT.